This entry describes one T cell receptor beta chain. Its antigen is not known. The method was immunoSEQ multiplex PCR; TCRdb's version includes in-frame clones alone and lacks a portion of them. The table includes fewer than 250,000 clones, around nine tenths detected once. The sample originates from a study of cytomegalovirus exposure and HLA in healthy donors. As for the study in general: It was reported in a later analysis that the 100 to 150 validation repertoires used the same platform as the 666 first-cohort repertoires.

Study-wide findings and caveats: Rare TCR sequences dominated, though some public TCRs recurred in many donors. The finding came from a later analysis; first-cohort TCR clusters tended to co-occur in the 110 or so validation repertoires. It was 164 TCR beta chains that were listed as cytomegalovirus-associated.

This CDR3 is built from 14 residues. V was clipped by 7 bases and J by 8 bases, with 20 bases between them. Germline V gene data show CDR1 as SEHNR and CDR2 as FQNEAQ (reference sequence). The sequence came from a young man in good health and CMV-seronegative. What was sequenced was PBMCs. The genes are TRBV7-9 and TRBJ1-2; D gene unclear. As DNA, the CDR3 is TGTGCCAGCAACGCGGAGGCAGCCTATCGGGGCTACACCTTC. Protein sequence: CASNAEAAYRGYTF.